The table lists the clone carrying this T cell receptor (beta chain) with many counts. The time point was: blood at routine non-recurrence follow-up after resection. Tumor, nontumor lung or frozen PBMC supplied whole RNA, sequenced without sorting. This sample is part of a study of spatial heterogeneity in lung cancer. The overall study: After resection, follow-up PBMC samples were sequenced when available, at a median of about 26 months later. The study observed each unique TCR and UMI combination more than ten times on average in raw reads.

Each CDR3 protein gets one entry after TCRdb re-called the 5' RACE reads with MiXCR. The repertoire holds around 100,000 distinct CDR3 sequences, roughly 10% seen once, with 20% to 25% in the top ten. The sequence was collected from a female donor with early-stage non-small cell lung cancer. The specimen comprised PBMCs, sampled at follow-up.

CDR3 region: CASSPFSSGANVLTF. DNA of the CDR3: TGCGCCAGCAGCCCGTTTTCCTCTGGGGCCAACGTCCTGACTTTC. The rearrangement uses TRBV5-1 and TRBJ2-6, with D hard to call. Germline-derived CDR1 and CDR2 are SGHRS and YFSETQ. With 4 bases removed from V and 0 bases from J, the gap between germline ends came to 8 bases. This CDR3 contains 15 residues.